This T cell receptor beta chain was profiled in a study of T cell responses to AZD1222 COVID-19 vaccine. In the study overall: Second-dose schedules of about 4 or about 12 weeks were combined. Study-level points and caveats: At study baseline, merely several AZD1222 recipients were seropositive. It was only after the peak T cell response that any repertoires were sampled. Donors were mostly white British, more females; clonal diversity possibly underestimated.

Only one count was recorded for this clone. What it recognizes is unknown. TCRdb's table, derived via immunoSEQ multiplex PCR, lists solely in-frame clones and lacks some. This sample has some 130,000 clones, with more than 85% found just once. Germline V gene sequence: CDR1 MDHEN, CDR2 SYDVKM. Trimming pared 7 bases from V and 4 bases from J, leaving 20 bases between. This CDR3 has 16 residues. This sequence was found in an adult in good health. The specimen comprised peripheral blood, sampled on day 0 of AZD1222 vaccination. The rearrangement links TRBV28 to TRBJ1-3; no clear D. The CDR3 loop is CASTMDRSTGGNTIYF. In nucleotides, the CDR3 is TGTGCCAGCACCATGGACCGCTCAACGGGGGGAAACACCATATATTTT.